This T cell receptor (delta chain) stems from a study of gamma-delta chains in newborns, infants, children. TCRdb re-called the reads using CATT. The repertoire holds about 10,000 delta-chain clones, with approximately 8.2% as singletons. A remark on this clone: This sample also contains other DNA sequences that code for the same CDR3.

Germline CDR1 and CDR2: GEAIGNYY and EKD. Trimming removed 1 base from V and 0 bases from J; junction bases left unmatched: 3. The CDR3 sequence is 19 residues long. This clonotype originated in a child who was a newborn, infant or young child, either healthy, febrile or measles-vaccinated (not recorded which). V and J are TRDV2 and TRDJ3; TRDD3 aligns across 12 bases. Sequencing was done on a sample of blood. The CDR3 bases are TGTGCCTGTGACACGGTACTGGGGGATACCTCCTGGGACACCCGACAGATGTTTTTC. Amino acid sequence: CACDTVLGDTSWDTRQMFF.